One TCR beta chain is described in this entry. Its antigen is unknown. This sample was included in a study of T cell responses to AZD1222 COVID-19 vaccine. Broader study findings: Unmutated regions of variants are reportedly targeted by nearly half of spike-specific TCRs.

Only in-frame clones appear in the TCRdb table, and some are missing; sequencing was by immunoSEQ multiplex PCR. The sample holds about 83,000 clones, more than 70% seen once. The source was peripheral blood, collected on day 0 of AZD1222 vaccination. This sequence originates from an adult in good health.

The CDR3 protein is CASSANQGYTEAFF. The CDR3 nucleotides are TGTGCCAGCAGCGCGAACCAGGGATATACTGAAGCTTTCTTT. V gene TRBV9 combines with J gene TRBJ1-1; a weak D match, TRBD1 (5 bases). The CDR3 is 14 amino acids. Trimming took off 3 bases at V and 5 bases at J, with 14 bases between the two ends. CDR1 SGDLS and CDR2 YYNGEE come from the germline V gene.